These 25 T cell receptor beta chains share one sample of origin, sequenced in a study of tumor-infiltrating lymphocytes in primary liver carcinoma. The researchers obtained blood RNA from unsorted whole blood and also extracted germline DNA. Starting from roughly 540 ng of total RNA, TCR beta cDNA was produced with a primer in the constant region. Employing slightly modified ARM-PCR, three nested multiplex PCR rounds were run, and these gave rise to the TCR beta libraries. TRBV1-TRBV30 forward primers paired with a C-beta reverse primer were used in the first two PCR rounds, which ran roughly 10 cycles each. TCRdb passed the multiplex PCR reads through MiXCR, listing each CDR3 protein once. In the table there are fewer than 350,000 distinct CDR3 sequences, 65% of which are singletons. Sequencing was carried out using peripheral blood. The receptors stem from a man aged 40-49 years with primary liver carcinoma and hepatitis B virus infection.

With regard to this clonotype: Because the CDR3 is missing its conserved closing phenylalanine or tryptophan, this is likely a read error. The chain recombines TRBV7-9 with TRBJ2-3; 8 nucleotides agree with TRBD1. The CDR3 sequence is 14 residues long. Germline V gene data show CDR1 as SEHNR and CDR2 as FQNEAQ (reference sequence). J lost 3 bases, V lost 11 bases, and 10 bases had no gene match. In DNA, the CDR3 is TGTGCCGGCCCGGGACAGGCGATAACAGATACGCAGTATTTA. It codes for CAGPGQAITDTQYL.

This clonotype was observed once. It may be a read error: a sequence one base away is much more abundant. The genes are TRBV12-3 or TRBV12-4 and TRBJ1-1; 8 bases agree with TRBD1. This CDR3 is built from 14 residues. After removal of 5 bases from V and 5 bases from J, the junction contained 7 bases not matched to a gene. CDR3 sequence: CASSQSGGRTEAFF. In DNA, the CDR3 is TGTGCCAGCAGTCAATCAGGGGGCCGTACTGAAGCTTTCTTT.

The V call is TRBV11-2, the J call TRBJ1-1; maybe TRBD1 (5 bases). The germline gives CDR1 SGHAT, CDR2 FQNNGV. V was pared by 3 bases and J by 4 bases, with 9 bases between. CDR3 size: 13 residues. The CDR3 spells CASSLDGGTEAFF. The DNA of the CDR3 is TGTGCCAGCAGCTTGGATGGGGGCACTGAAGCTTTCTTT.

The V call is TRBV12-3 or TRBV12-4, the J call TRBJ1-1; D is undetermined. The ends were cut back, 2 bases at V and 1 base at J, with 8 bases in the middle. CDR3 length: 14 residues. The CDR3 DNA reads TGTGCCAGCAGTTTAACACGAGCGAACACTGAAGCTTTCTTT. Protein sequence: CASSLTRANTEAFF.

Written as DNA, the CDR3 is TGTGCCAGCAGCCCCGTTGATACCCTCCACTTT. Protein sequence: CASSPVDTLHF. The chain employs TRBV7-9 and TRBJ1-6; D gene uncertain. The germline gives CDR1 SEHNR, CDR2 FQNEAQ (reference sequence). This CDR3 contains 11 residues. V lost 5 bases to trimming and J lost 14 bases, with 10 bases between them.

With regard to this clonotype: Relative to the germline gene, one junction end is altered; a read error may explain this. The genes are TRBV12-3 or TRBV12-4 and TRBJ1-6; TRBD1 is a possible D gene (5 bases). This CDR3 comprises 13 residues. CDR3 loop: CASSPDNNSPLQF. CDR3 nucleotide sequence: TGTGCCAGCAGCCCGGACAATAATTCACCCCTCCAATTT.

CDR3: CASSYGGKASSGNTIYF. Written as DNA, the CDR3 is TGTGCCAGCAGTTACGGGGGTAAAGCCAGCTCTGGAAACACCATATATTTT. V usage is TRBV6-6 and J usage is TRBJ1-3; the D gene is possibly TRBD1 (5 bases). The ends were cut back, 2 bases at V and 0 bases at J, with 14 bases in the middle. The germline V gene has CDR1 MNHNY and CDR2 SVGAGI (reference sequence). CDR3 length: 17 residues.

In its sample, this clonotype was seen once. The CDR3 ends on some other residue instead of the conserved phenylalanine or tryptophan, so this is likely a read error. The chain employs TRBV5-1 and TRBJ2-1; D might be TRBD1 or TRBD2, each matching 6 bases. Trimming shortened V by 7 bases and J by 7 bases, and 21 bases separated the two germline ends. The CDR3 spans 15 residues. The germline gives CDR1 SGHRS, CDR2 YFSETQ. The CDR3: CASSLGGPLYNEQFL. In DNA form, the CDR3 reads TGCGCCAGCTCACTTGGGGGGCCCCTGTATAATGAGCAGTTCCTC.

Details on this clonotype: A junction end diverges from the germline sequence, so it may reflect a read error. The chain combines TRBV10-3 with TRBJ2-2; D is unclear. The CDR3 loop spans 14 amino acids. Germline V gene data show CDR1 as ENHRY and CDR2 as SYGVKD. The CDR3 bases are TGTGCCTTCAGTGATAAGGATTCCACCGGTGAGCTGTTTTTT. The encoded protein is CAFSDKDSTGELFF.

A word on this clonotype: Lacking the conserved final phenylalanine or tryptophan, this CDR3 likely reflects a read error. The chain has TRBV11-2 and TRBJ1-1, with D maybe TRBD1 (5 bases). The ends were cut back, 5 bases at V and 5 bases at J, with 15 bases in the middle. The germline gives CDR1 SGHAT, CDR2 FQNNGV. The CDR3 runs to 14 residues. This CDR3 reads CASSAAGGWTEAFL. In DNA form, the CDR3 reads TGTGCCAGCAGCGCAGCCGGGGGATGGACTGAAGCTTTCCTT.

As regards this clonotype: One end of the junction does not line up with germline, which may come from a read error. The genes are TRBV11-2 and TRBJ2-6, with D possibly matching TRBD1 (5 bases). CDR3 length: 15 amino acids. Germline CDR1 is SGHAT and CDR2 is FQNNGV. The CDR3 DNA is TGTGCCAGCAACCCAGACACCTCTGGGGCCAACGTCCTTACTTTC. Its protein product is CASNPDTSGANVLTF.

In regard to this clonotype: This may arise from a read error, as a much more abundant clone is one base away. The CDR3 loop reads CAISEIVGSYEQYF. In DNA, the CDR3 is TGTGCCATCAGTGAGATTGTGGGATCCTACGAGCAGTACTTC. The chain joins TRBV10-3 to TRBJ2-7; unclear D gene. The CDR3 has 14 residues. V was trimmed by 2 bases and J by 1 base, leaving 9 bases between them. The germline CDR1 and CDR2 sequences are ENHRY and SYGVKD.

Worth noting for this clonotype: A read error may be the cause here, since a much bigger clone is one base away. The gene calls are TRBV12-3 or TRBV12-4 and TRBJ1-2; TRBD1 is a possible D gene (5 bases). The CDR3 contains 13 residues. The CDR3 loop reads CAITTLSRALYAF. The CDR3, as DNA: TGTGCCATCACCACTTTAAGCAGGGCGTTGTACGCCTTC.

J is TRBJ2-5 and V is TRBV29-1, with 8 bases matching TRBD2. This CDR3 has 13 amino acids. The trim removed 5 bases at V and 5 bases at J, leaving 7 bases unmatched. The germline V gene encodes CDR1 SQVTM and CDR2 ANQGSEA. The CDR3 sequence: CSVLLAVLETQYF. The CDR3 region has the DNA TGCAGCGTTCTACTAGCGGTATTGGAGACCCAGTACTTC.

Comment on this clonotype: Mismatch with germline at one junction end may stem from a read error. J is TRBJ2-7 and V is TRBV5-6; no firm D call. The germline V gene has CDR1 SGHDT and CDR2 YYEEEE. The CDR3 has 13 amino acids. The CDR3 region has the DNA TGTGCCAGCAGCTTGCCGGCTACCTACGGGCAGTACTTC. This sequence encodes CASSLPATYGQYF.

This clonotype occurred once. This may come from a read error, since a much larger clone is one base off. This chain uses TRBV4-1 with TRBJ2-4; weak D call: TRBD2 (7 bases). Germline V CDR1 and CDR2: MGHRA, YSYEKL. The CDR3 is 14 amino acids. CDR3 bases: TGCGCCAACAGCCAAGAAATAGGGGGGGACATTCAGTACTTC. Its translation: CANSQEIGGDIQYF.

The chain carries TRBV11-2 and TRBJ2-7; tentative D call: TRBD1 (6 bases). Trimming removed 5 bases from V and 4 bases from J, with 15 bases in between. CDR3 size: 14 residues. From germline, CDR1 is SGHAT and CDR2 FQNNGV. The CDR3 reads CASSARTGSYEQYF. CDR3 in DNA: TGTGCCAGCAGCGCTCGAACAGGGTCGTACGAGCAGTACTTC.

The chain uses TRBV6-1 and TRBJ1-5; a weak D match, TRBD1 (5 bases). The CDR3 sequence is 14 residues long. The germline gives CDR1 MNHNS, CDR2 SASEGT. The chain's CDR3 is CVATGFYSNQPQHF. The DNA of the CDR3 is TGTGTCGCTACAGGATTCTATAGCAATCAGCCCCAGCATTTT.

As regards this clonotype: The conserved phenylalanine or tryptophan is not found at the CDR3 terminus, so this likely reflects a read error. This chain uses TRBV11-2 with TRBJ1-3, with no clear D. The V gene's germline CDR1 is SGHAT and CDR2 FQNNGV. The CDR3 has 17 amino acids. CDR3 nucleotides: TGTGTCAGCAGCATAGTTCTCCCTAGTGCATCTGGAAACACCATATATTTG. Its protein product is CVSSIVLPSASGNTIYL.

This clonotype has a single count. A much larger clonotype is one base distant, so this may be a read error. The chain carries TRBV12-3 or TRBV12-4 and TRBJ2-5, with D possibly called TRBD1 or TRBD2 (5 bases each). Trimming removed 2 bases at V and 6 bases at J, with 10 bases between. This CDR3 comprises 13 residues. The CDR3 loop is CASSLWDGQTQYF. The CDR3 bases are TGTGCCAGCAGTTTATGGGACGGACAGACCCAGTACTTC.

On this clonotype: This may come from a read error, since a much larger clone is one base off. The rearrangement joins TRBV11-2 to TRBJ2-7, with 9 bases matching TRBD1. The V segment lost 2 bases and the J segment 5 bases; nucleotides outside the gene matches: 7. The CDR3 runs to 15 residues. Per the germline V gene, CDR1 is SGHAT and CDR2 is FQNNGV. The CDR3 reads CASSLRWTGEDEQYF. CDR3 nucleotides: TGTGCCAGCAGCTTACGATGGACAGGGGAAGACGAGCAGTACTTC.

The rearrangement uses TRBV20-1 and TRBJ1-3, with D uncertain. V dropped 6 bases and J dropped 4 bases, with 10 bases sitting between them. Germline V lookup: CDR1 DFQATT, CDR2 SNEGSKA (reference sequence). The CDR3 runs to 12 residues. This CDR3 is CSAPDGGNTIYF. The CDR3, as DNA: TGCAGTGCCCCTGACGGGGGAAACACCATATATTTT.

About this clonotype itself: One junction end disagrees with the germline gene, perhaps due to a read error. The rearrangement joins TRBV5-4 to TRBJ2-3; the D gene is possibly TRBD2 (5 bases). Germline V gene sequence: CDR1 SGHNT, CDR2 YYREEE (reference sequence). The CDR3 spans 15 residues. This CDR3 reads CASGLDSFRADTQYF. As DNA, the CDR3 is TGTGCCAGCGGCTTGGACTCTTTCCGCGCGGATACGCAGTATTTT.

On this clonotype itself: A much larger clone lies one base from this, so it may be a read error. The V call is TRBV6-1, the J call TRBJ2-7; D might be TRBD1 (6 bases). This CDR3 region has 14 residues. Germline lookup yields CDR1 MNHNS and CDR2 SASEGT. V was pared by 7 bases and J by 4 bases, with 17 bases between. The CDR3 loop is CASTQGRGFYEQYF. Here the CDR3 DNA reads TGTGCCAGCACACAGGGCAGGGGATTTTACGAGCAGTACTTC.

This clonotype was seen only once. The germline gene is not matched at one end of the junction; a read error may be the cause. CDR3 protein: CACSSTGGTANGKLFF. CDR3 DNA: TGTGCCTGCAGCTCCACGGGGGGTACAGCTAATGGAAAACTGTTTTTT. This rearrangement joins TRBV11-2 to TRBJ1-4, with D possibly matching TRBD1 (5 bases). Germline CDR1 and CDR2: SGHAT and FQNNGV. The CDR3 length is 16 residues.